This T cell receptor (beta chain) came from a study of OX40 agonist ivuxolimab in advanced cancers. The study, taken as a whole, reports: Relative to CD4+ cells, CD8+ T cells on average had more expanded clones. Researchers did not establish what antigens the expanded peripheral T cells target.

With respect to this clone: The target antigen is unknown.

The repertoire was sequenced with immunoSEQ multiplex PCR; TCRdb's copy has only in-frame clones and lacks some. The table lists roughly 64,000 clones, approximately 80% of them singletons. This receptor was obtained from an adult with an advanced solid tumor such as melanoma, head and neck, liver or kidney cancer. The sequenced sample was CD4+ or CD8+ T cells sorted from blood, obtained in a trial of the OX40 agonist ivuxolimab.

In DNA form, the CDR3 reads TGTGCCAGCTCATTCCGGACTAGCGGGGGGAGTGCCAAAAACATTCAGTACTTC. Residues: CASSFRTSGGSAKNIQYF. The rearrangement links TRBV18 to TRBJ2-4, with TRBD2 matching 14 bases. The CDR3 covers 18 residues. Germline V gives CDR1 KGHSH, CDR2 LQKENI. V trimming: 5 bases; J trimming: 1 base; junction bases outside the gene matches: 7.